What follows are 30 T cell receptor beta chains derived from one specimen sequenced in a study of blood T cell repertoires in COVID-19. Clones were sequenced by immunoSEQ multiplex PCR, and TCRdb holds only the in-frame ones, with some missing. Counted here are roughly 62,000 clones, 80% to 85% occurring once; the ten biggest clones make up roughly 10%. The specimen sequenced was peripheral blood. These receptors were obtained from a man aged 25 to 45 with COVID-19, enrolled during active disease.

J is TRBJ2-5 and V is TRBV30, with TRBD2 matching over 9 bases. CDR3 size: 14 residues. Germline values: CDR1 GTSNPN, CDR2 SVGIG (reference sequence). V lost 3 bases to trimming and J lost 3 bases; unmatched junction nucleotides: 5. The CDR3 DNA sequence: TGTGCCTGGAGAAATGCGGGAGGGAAAGAGACCCAGTACTTC. Residues: CAWRNAGGKETQYF.

The chain links TRBV11-2 to TRBJ1-2; unclear D gene. Trimming took off 5 bases at V and 2 bases at J, with 12 bases between the two ends. This CDR3 is built from 14 residues. Germline assignment: CDR1 SGHAT and CDR2 FQNNGV. CDR3 region: CASSPLVGNYGYTF. The DNA for the CDR3 is TGTGCCAGCAGCCCCTTGGTCGGGAACTATGGCTACACCTTC.

This chain uses TRBV6-6 with TRBJ1-2; 10 bases are shared with TRBD1. Germline CDR1 and CDR2: MNHNY and SVGAGI (reference sequence). V gave up 5 bases and J gave up 1 base; unmatched junction bases: 4. The CDR3 has 15 residues. The CDR3 nucleotides read TGTGCCAGCAGTCCCCGGACAGGGGGTAACTATGGCTACACCTTC. Protein product: CASSPRTGGNYGYTF.

There are a few counts of this clone. The CDR3 is CATSDGSGAYEQYF. For the CDR3, the DNA is TGTGCCACCAGTGATGGTAGCGGGGCCTACGAGCAGTACTTC. This chain joins TRBV24-1 and TRBJ2-7; TRBD2 agrees at 8 bases. This CDR3 comprises 14 residues. Germline V gene data show CDR1 as KGHDR and CDR2 as SFDVKD. V was clipped by 3 bases and J by 2 bases; unmatched bases: 2.

The V and J genes are TRBV28 and TRBJ1-4, with 7 bases that match TRBD1. The V gene end was trimmed by 5 bases and the J gene end by 0 bases; junction bases not matched to a gene: 0. The CDR3 contains 14 residues. Germline lookup yields CDR1 MDHEN and CDR2 SYDVKM. CDR3 amino acids: CASSGTATNEKLFF. In DNA form, the CDR3 reads TGTGCCAGCAGTGGGACAGCAACTAATGAAAAACTGTTTTTT.

This chain connects TRBV27 to TRBJ2-1; 10 nucleotides match TRBD2. Germline V gives CDR1 MNHEY, CDR2 SMNVEV (reference sequence). The ends lost 7 bases at V and 9 bases at J; junction bases unmatched: 15. This CDR3 is built from 16 residues. CDR3 loop: CASTSGRAKSGGEQFF. The CDR3 DNA follows: TGTGCCAGCACGAGCGGGAGGGCCAAGAGTGGGGGTGAGCAGTTCTTC.

Notes on this clone: A junction end diverges from the germline sequence, so it may reflect a read error. The chain uses TRBV14 and TRBJ1-6; no firm D call. Looked up from germline, CDR1 is SGHDN and CDR2 is FVKESK. The CDR3 runs to 13 residues. The CDR3 sequence: CASSYLIDSLLHF. In DNA form, the CDR3 reads TGTGCCAGCAGCTACCTAATTGATTCACTCCTCCACTTT.

The gene calls are TRBV21-1 and TRBJ2-5; the table calls TRBD1, which could not be checked here. TRBV21-1 is a pseudogene. The CDR3 runs 14 residues. CDR3 protein: CASSKRDKQETQYF. DNA for the CDR3: TGTGCCAGCAGCAAACGGGACAAACAAGAGACCCAGTACTTC.

The chain carries TRBV2 and TRBJ2-2; D gene ambiguous. Germline V gene lookup returns CDR1 SNHLY and CDR2 FYNNEI. The ends were cut back, 8 bases at V and 1 base at J, with 14 bases in the middle. The CDR3 loop spans 15 amino acids. The CDR3 coding sequence is TGTGCCAGCGTAGTGAGAACCCTGAACACCGGGGAGCTGTTTTTT. Encoded protein: CASVVRTLNTGELFF.

This clone was detected only a few times. This chain connects TRBV6-9 to TRBJ2-7, with TRBD2 matching 8 bases. Germline assignment: CDR1 MNHGY and CDR2 SVAAGI. J was trimmed by 3 bases and V by 6 bases; bases with no gene match: 10. The CDR3 length is 15 residues. Written as DNA, the CDR3 is TGTGCCAGCAGACGAAGGGTGACTAGCGACTACGAGCAGTACTTC. Translation: CASRRRVTSDYEQYF.

This rearrangement joins TRBV24-1 to TRBJ2-1; 8 bases match TRBD2. CDR3 length: 15 amino acids. V dropped 4 bases and J dropped 6; count of bases not matched to a gene: 7. The V gene's germline CDR1 is KGHDR and CDR2 SFDVKD. In DNA, the CDR3 is TGTGCCACCAGTGAGTCGGGAGGGCCGGGCAATGAGCAGTTCTTC. Amino acids: CATSESGGPGNEQFF.

The chain links TRBV27 to TRBJ2-3; 7 nucleotides agree with TRBD2. The CDR3 consists of 15 residues. With V trimmed by 2 bases and J by 3 bases, 5 bases remained unmatched. Germline CDR1 reads MNHEY; CDR2 reads SMNVEV (reference sequence). The CDR3 protein is CASSLRGSRTDTQYF. For the CDR3, the DNA is TGTGCCAGCAGTTTACGCGGGAGCAGAACAGATACGCAGTATTTT.

The rearrangement uses TRBV28 and TRBJ1-2; D is unclear. The CDR3 runs 12 residues. Trimming pared 6 bases from V and 4 bases from J, leaving 9 bases between. CDR1 is MDHEN and CDR2 is SYDVKM in the germline V gene. In DNA form, the CDR3 reads TGTGCCAGCAGCCGGAGGAGCTATGGCTACACCTTC. It encodes CASSRRSYGYTF.

This sequence joins TRBV28 and TRBJ1-2, with TRBD1 as a possible D gene (6 bases). Trimming took off 3 bases at V and 7 bases at J, with 12 bases between the two ends. Germline assignment: CDR1 MDHEN and CDR2 SYDVKM. There are 13 residues in the CDR3. The CDR3 DNA reads as TGTGCCAGCAGTTTTCCCACCAGGGGTGGCTACACCTTC. Protein: CASSFPTRGGYTF.

A word on this clone: At one end, the junction sequence differs from germline, possibly due to a read error. This sequence joins TRBV6-1 and TRBJ2-7, with 8 bases matching TRBD2. Germline-derived CDR1 and CDR2 are MNHNS and SASEGT. This CDR3 spans 14 amino acids. CDR3 DNA sequence: TGTGCCAGCAGTCAAGCGGGAGTTTATTACGAGCAGTACTTC. Its protein product is CASSQAGVYYEQYF.

This chain joins TRBV7-2 and TRBJ1-5; no definite D call. Germline values: CDR1 SGHTA, CDR2 FQGNSA. V was pared by 0 bases and J by 6 bases, with 6 bases between. The CDR3 extends over 13 amino acids. CDR3 bases: TGTGCCAGCAGCTTAGCGTATAGTCAGCCCCAGCATTTT. Its translation: CASSLAYSQPQHF. Combining the CDR3 with reference TRBV7-2 and TRBJ1-5 gives the whole variable domain GAGVSQSPSNKVTEKGKDVELRCDPISGHTALYWYRQSLGQGLEFLIYFQGNSAPDKSGLPSDRFSAERTGGSVSTLTIQRTQQEDSAVYLCASSLAYSQPQHFGDGTRLSIL.

This chain links TRBV6-2 or TRBV6-3 with TRBJ2-7; 7 bases line up with TRBD1. Germline CDR1 is MNHEY and CDR2 is SVGEGT. This CDR3 spans 16 amino acids. V gave up 0 bases and J gave up 4 bases; unmatched junction bases: 9. The CDR3 protein is CASSYSRDRLQYEQYF. CDR3 DNA sequence: TGTGCCAGCAGTTACTCCCGGGACAGACTCCAGTACGAGCAGTACTTC.

This rearrangement joins TRBV6-6 to TRBJ2-7; TRBD2 matches 13 bases. J lost 3 bases, V lost 6 bases, and 8 bases had no gene match. CDR3 length equals 16 residues. Germline lookup yields CDR1 MNHNY and CDR2 SVGAGI (reference sequence). This chain's CDR3 is CASSDTGTSGNYEQYF. In DNA, the CDR3 is TGTGCCAGCAGCGACACCGGGACTAGCGGGAACTACGAGCAGTACTTC.

This clone appeared a single time. The gene calls are TRBV6-1 and TRBJ1-2, with D unclear. Germline V gene data show CDR1 as MNHNS and CDR2 as SASEGT. This CDR3 is built from 13 residues. V was pared by 3 bases and J by 4 bases, with 9 bases between. CDR3 loop: CASSDGGSYGYTF. The CDR3 DNA reads as TGTGCCAGCAGTGATGGAGGAAGCTATGGCTACACCTTC.

The gene calls are TRBV9 and TRBJ1-1; the match to TRBD1 covers 9 bases. CDR3 length: 14 residues. CDR1 and CDR2 from the germline V gene are SGDLS and YYNGEE. V dropped 3 bases and J dropped 7; count of bases not matched to a gene: 7. The CDR3 bases are TGTGCCAGCAGCGGGTACAGGGGGCAAGTTGAAGCTTTCTTT. Protein sequence: CASSGYRGQVEAFF.

The CDR3 DNA follows: TGTGCCACCAGCTCGCGGGAGCGGAATGAGCAGTTCTTC. Encoded protein: CATSSRERNEQFF. V gene TRBV15 combines with J gene TRBJ2-1; 7 bases match TRBD2. V shed 5 bases, J shed 7 bases, and the junction held 5 bases outside the gene matches. The CDR3 has 13 residues. The germline V gene has CDR1 LNHNV and CDR2 YYDKDF (reference sequence).

V and J are TRBV30 and TRBJ1-2; 9 bases align to TRBD1. Germline V gives CDR1 GTSNPN, CDR2 SVGIG (reference sequence). The J segment lost 4 bases and the V segment lost 5 bases, leaving 8 bases of the junction unmatched. This CDR3 contains 14 residues. CDR3 DNA: TGTGCCTGGGACCTCCTGACAGGGGGCTATGGCTACACCTTC. Translated, it gives CAWDLLTGGYGYTF.

The chain couples TRBV10-3 to TRBJ1-2; 8 bases match TRBD1. The CDR3 length is 15 residues. The V segment lost 0 bases and the J segment 4 bases; nucleotides outside the gene matches: 4. Germline V gene lookup returns CDR1 ENHRY and CDR2 SYGVKD. CDR3 DNA: TGTGCCATCAGTGAGTCGACAGGGGCTGGCTATGGCTACACCTTC. As protein: CAISESTGAGYGYTF.

The chain combines TRBV21-1 with TRBJ2-7; TRBD2, as called in the table, went unchecked against the DNA. TRBV21-1 is labeled a pseudogene. This CDR3 is built from 18 residues. CDR3 bases: TGTGCCAGCAGCAAAGTGCCTAGCGGGGCTTCGAGCTCCTACGAGCAGTACTTC. It yields the protein CASSKVPSGASSSYEQYF.

This chain connects TRBV4-3 to TRBJ1-6; D gene ambiguous. Germline CDR1 reads LGHNA; CDR2 reads YSLEER. CDR3 length equals 15 residues. V lost 3 bases and J lost 9, with 15 bases in between. CDR3 nucleotide sequence: TGCGCCAGCAGCCATATTCTCGGTGCGCCTTCACCCCTCCACTTT. Amino acid sequence: CASSHILGAPSPLHF.

In this sample, this clone turned up a few times. This chain uses TRBV11-2 with TRBJ2-5; a weak D match, TRBD1 (6 bases). V lost 6 bases to trimming and J lost 1 base, with 15 bases between them. From germline, CDR1 is SGHAT and CDR2 FQNNGV. This CDR3 has 15 residues. The CDR3 bases are TGTGCCAGCAGTCAGGGGACGGTTAGCCAAGAGACCCAGTACTTC. Translated: CASSQGTVSQETQYF.

The gene calls are TRBV4-2 and TRBJ1-1; 10 bases align to TRBD1. This CDR3 is built from 16 residues. With V trimmed by 1 base and J by 6 bases, 8 bases remained unmatched. CDR1 LGHNA and CDR2 YNFKEQ come from the germline V gene. In DNA, the CDR3 is TGTGCCAGCAGCCAAGCCTCCGGGACAGGGGCCTCTGAAGCTTTCTTT. It specifies CASSQASGTGASEAFF.

V gene TRBV29-1 combines with J gene TRBJ1-2; 7 nucleotides align to TRBD1. The CDR3 is 10 residues long. Trimming took 7 bases from V and 6 from J; bases not matched to a gene: 2. Germline V gene data show CDR1 as SQVTM and CDR2 as ANQGSEA. The CDR3 reads CSADRDGYTF. The CDR3 nucleotides are TGCAGCGCCGACAGGGATGGCTACACCTTC.

The CDR3 protein is CTRASEGTQYF. In nucleotides, the CDR3 is TGCACCAGGGCTAGCGAGGGGACCCAGTACTTC. V is TRBV1 and J is TRBJ2-5; TRBD2 is taken as the D call from the table, unchecked against the DNA. TRBV1 is classified as a pseudogene. The CDR3 contains 11 residues.

V and J are TRBV4-1 and TRBJ1-4, with 10 bases aligning to TRBD1. Germline CDR1 MGHRA, CDR2 YSYEKL. The V gene end was trimmed by 4 bases and the J gene end by 8 bases; junction bases not matched to a gene: 13. The CDR3 loop spans 17 amino acids. CDR3 sequence: CASSRGGQGDVGEKLFF. CDR3 DNA sequence: TGCGCCAGCAGCCGGGGAGGACAGGGGGACGTAGGAGAAAAACTGTTTTTT.